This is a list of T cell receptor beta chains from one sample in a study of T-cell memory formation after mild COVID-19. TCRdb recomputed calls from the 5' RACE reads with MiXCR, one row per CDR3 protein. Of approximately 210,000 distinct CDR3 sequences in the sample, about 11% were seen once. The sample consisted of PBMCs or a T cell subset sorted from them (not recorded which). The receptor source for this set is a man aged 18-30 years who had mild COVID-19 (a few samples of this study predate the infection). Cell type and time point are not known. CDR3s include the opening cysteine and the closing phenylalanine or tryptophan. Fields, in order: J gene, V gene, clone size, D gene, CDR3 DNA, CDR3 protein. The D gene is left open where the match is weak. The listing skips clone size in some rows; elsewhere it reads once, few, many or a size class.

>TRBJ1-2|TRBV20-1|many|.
TGCAGTGCTAGAGATTCCGGGGGCCTCGGCTACACCTTC
CSARDSGGLGYTF
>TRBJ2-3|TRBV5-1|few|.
TGCGCCAGCAGCTCGCGCCGAAGGGCTAGCACAGATACGCAGTATTTT
CASSSRRRASTDTQYF
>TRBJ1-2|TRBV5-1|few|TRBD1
TGCGCCAGCAGCACATCCGGGACAGGGCTCGTGGGCTACACCTTC
CASSTSGTGLVGYTF
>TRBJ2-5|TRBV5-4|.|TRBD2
TGTGCCAGCAGCTCCCCTATCCAGCGGGGGGCCATGGAGACCCAGTACTTC
CASSSPIQRGAMETQYF
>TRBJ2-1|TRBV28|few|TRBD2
TGTGCCAGCAGTTTTCTCGGCGCTATAGCGGGGGGTTGGGAGTTCTTC
CASSFLGAIAGGWEFF
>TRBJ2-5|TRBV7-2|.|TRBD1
TGTGCCAGCAGCGTTAGGGGGCCGGAGACCCAGCACTTC
CASSVRGPETQHF
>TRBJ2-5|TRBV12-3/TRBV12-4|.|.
TGTGCCAGCAGACCGACGACAGAAGAGACCCAGTACTTC
CASRPTTEETQYF
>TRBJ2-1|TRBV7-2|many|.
TGTGCCAGCAGCTTATCGGACCTACCACGCTCCTACAATGAGCAGTTCTTC
CASSLSDLPRSYNEQFF
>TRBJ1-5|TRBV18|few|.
TGTGCCAGCTCCGAAAGGACGGGGTATTTGGGCAATCAGCCCCAGCATTTT
CASSERTGYLGNQPQHF
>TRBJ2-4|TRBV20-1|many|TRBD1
TGCAGTGCTAGCTCTCCGGGACAGAAGACTATAGCCAAAAACATTCAGTACTTC
CSASSPGQKTIAKNIQYF
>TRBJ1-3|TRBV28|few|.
TGTGCCAGCAACAAGGGTGGACTCTTCTCTGGAAACACCATATATTTT
CASNKGGLFSGNTIYF
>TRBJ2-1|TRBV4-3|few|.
TGCGCCAGCAGCTCTAACCGGGGGGCCTACTACAATGAGCAGTTCTTC
CASSSNRGAYYNEQFF
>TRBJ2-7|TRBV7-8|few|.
TGTGCCAGCAGCTTCTACCAGGAGCAGTACTTC
CASSFYQEQYF
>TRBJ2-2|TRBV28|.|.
TGTGCCAGCAGGGGGGGCGCCGCCGGGGAGCTGTTTTTT
CASRGGAAGELFF
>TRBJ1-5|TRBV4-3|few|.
TGCGCCAGCAGCCAAGACCTATTCGGAGGTCAGCCCCAGCATTTT
CASSQDLFGGQPQHF
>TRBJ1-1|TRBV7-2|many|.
TGTGCCAGCAGCCCCTCCGGAGGCCTCGGAGCTTTCTTT
CASSPSGGLGAFF
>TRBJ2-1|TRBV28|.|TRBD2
TGTGCCAGCAGTCCCTTCGGACTAGCGGGGGGGCCGAGGAATGAGCAGTTCTTC
CASSPFGLAGGPRNEQFF
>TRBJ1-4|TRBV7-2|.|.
TGTGCCAGCAGCTTCGACACGCCAGGCAATGAAAAACTGTTTTTT
CASSFDTPGNEKLFF
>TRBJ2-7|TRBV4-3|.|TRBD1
TGCGCCAGCAGGGACAGGGGCCCCGAATCCTACGAGCAGTACTTC
CASRDRGPESYEQYF
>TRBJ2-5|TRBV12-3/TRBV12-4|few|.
TGTGCCAGCACCAAAGGGGAGACCCAGTACTTC
CASTKGETQYF
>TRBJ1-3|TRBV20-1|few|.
TGCAGTGCTCCTCGGGGAAACGGAAACACCATATATTTT
CSAPRGNGNTIYF
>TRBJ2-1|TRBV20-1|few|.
TGCAGTGCTCGCTACCCCGGGGGGCCAGGGGATGAGCAGTTCTTC
CSARYPGGPGDEQFF
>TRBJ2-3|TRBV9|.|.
TGTGCCAGCAGCAGGAAACAGGGAGAGTACGCAGATACGCAGTATTTT
CASSRKQGEYADTQYF
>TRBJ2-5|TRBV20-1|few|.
TGCAGTGCTAGTCGTCGTGAGGTAAAAGAGACCCAGTACTTC
CSASRREVKETQYF
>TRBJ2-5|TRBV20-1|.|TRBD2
TGCAGTGCTAGAGTCGACCTAGCGGGGGGTTGGGAGACCCAGTACTTC
CSARVDLAGGWETQYF
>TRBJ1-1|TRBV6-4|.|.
TGTGCCAGCAGTGTAGAGGAGAACACTGAAGCTTTCTTT
CASSVEENTEAFF
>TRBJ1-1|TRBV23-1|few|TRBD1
TGCGCCAGCAGTCGGGCAGGGGGGCACACTGAAGCTTTCTTT
CASSRAGGHTEAFF
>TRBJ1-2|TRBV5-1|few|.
TGCGCCAGCAGCTTGGCCAGGGCTGAGGCCTATGGCTACACCTTC
CASSLARAEAYGYTF
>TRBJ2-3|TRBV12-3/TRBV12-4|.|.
TGTGCCAGCAGTTTAAGCGCAGAAGGAGATACGCAGTATTTT
CASSLSAEGDTQYF
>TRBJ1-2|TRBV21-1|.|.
TGTGCCAGCAGCTACGGACAAGCCTATGGCTACACCTTC
CASSYGQAYGYTF
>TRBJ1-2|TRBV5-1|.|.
TGCGCCAGCAGCTCTGAACTCTATGGCTACACCTTC
CASSSELYGYTF
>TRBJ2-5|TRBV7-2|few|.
TGTGCCAGCAGCTTAGCACGACACGAGACCCAGTACTTC
CASSLARHETQYF
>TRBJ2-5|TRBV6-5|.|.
TGTGCCAGCCAGGGTTATAGGGGGGGCCAAGAGACCCAGTACTTC
CASQGYRGGQETQYF